The 15 T cell receptor beta chains in this list originate from one sample, sequenced in a study of blood T cell repertoires in COVID-19 (TCRdb year 2020). The protocol used for the library was the immunoSEQ multiplex PCR assay. TCRdb limited this immuneACCESS table to in-frame rearrangements with V and J called. A share of clones is missing; checked studies link under half to unresolved V genes, and the rest is unexplained. The sample table holds about 240,000 clones, of which about four fifths were seen once. The top ten hold about 2% of the sample. Sequencing was performed on peripheral blood. All receptors derive from a man aged 25-45 years who had recovered from COVID-19.

V gene TRBV19 combines with J gene TRBJ2-1, with a possible D match to TRBD1 (6 bases). The CDR3 has 14 residues. With 1 base removed from V and 7 bases from J, the gap between germline ends came to 11 bases. From germline, CDR1 is LNHDA and CDR2 SQIVND (reference sequence). CDR3 sequence reads: CASSIAGGLNEQFF. The DNA for the CDR3 is TGTGCCAGTAGTATAGCTGGGGGCCTGAATGAGCAGTTCTTC.

The chain carries TRBV5-1 and TRBJ2-3; 9 bases are a match to TRBD1. Germline V gives CDR1 SGHRS, CDR2 YFSETQ. Trimming cost V 4 bases and J 5 bases; bases outside gene matches: 8. This CDR3 spans 15 amino acids. CDR3 in amino acids: CASSGGTGHGDTQYF. The CDR3 coding sequence is TGCGCCAGCAGCGGGGGGACAGGGCACGGAGATACGCAGTATTTT.

The rearrangement links TRBV6-5 to TRBJ1-1; tentatively, D is TRBD1 (6 bases). The germline gives CDR1 MNHEY, CDR2 SVGAGI. There are 13 residues in the CDR3. V dropped 5 bases and J dropped 1 base, with 8 bases sitting between them. This chain's CDR3 is CASSPQGNTEAFF. The CDR3 DNA follows: TGTGCCAGCAGTCCACAGGGGAACACTGAAGCTTTCTTT.

This clone was detected only once. The chain uses TRBV5-1 and TRBJ2-3; a weak D match, TRBD1 (5 bases). The CDR3 sequence is 18 residues long. V lost 0 bases and J lost 3, with 20 bases in between. Germline V gene sequence: CDR1 SGHRS, CDR2 YFSETQ. The CDR3 protein is CASSLAGVQGITTDTQYF. CDR3 nucleotides: TGCGCCAGCAGCTTGGCCGGAGTGCAGGGTATTACGACAGATACGCAGTATTTT.

This clone was detected many times. The CDR3 sequence: CASSPMTYEQYF. The CDR3, as DNA: TGTGCCAGCAGCCCTATGACCTACGAGCAGTACTTC. The chain has TRBV7-9 and TRBJ2-7; D is ambiguous. Germline lookup yields CDR1 SEHNR and CDR2 FQNEAQ (reference sequence). V was shortened by 5 bases and J by 2 bases, with 7 bases between the two germline ends. This CDR3 contains 12 residues.

This chain connects TRBV9 to TRBJ2-3; D might be TRBD1 (5 bases). The germline V and J ends were trimmed by 4 bases and 6 bases, with 18 bases remaining between them. Germline-derived CDR1 and CDR2 are SGDLS and YYNGEE. The CDR3 loop spans 15 amino acids. The chain's CDR3 is CASSQEQAFSDTQYF. The CDR3 bases are TGTGCCAGCAGCCAAGAACAGGCGTTTTCCGATACGCAGTATTTT. Based on the CDR3 plus reference TRBV9 and TRBJ2-3, the full variable domain is DSGVTQTPKHLITATGQRVTLRCSPRSGDLSVYWYQQSLDQGLQFLIQYYNGEERAKGNILERFSAQQFPDLHSELNLSSLELGDSALYFCASSQEQAFSDTQYFGPGTRLTVL.

The rearrangement uses TRBV27 and TRBJ2-7; a possible D gene is TRBD2 (5 bases). V lost 5 bases to trimming and J lost 2 bases, with 10 bases between them. Looked up from germline, CDR1 is MNHEY and CDR2 is SMNVEV (reference sequence). CDR3 length: 13 residues. DNA for the CDR3: TGTGCCAGCAGTATCCAGCGGCCCTACGAGCAGTACTTC. Translation: CASSIQRPYEQYF.

V is TRBV28 and J is TRBJ1-2, with TRBD1 as a possible D gene (6 bases). V was clipped by 5 bases and J by 14 bases, with 18 bases between them. Germline assignment: CDR1 MDHEN and CDR2 SYDVKM. The CDR3 runs 12 residues. The CDR3 DNA follows: TGTGCCAGCAGTACCGGGACACGGTTCGGAACCTTC. This codes for CASSTGTRFGTF.

The rearrangement joins TRBV25-1 to TRBJ2-7; maybe TRBD1 (6 bases). V dropped 4 bases and J dropped 3 bases, with 10 bases sitting between them. Germline V lookup: CDR1 MGHDK, CDR2 SYGVNS. This CDR3 is built from 13 residues. The CDR3 sequence: CASSGQVGYEQYF. The CDR3 DNA is TGTGCCAGCAGTGGACAGGTAGGCTACGAGCAGTACTTC.

The chain couples TRBV3-1 (or the pseudogene TRBV3-2) to TRBJ1-3; D not certain. CDR1 is LGHDT and CDR2 is YNNKEL in the germline V gene (reference sequence). V was trimmed by 4 bases and J by 0 bases, leaving 13 bases between them. The CDR3 covers 16 residues. Here the CDR3 DNA reads TGTGCCAGCAGCCCCGGTGGGAGATCCTCTGGAAACACCATATATTTT. Its protein product is CASSPGGRSSGNTIYF.

J is TRBJ1-5 and V is TRBV2; D remains unclear. CDR3 length equals 14 residues. Germline CDR1 is SNHLY and CDR2 is FYNNEI. The V and J ends lost 6 bases and 0 bases respectively, with 9 bases between them. The CDR3: CASSEADSNQPQHF. CDR3 coding DNA: TGTGCCAGCAGCGAGGCAGATAGCAATCAGCCCCAGCATTTT.

V gene TRBV16 combines with J gene TRBJ2-3, with 8 bases fitting TRBD2. This CDR3 region has 14 residues. V was pared by 7 bases and J by 4 bases, with 7 bases of the junction left unmatched. Germline values: CDR1 KGHSY, CDR2 FQNENV. CDR3: CASTLRGGPDTQYF. DNA for the CDR3: TGTGCCAGCACCCTACGGGGGGGCCCAGATACGCAGTATTTT.

The chain combines TRBV2 with TRBJ2-7; 9 nucleotides match TRBD1. V shed 8 bases, J shed 12 bases, and the junction held 14 bases outside the gene matches. The CDR3 runs 13 residues. Per germline, CDR1 SNHLY and CDR2 FYNNEI. The DNA for the CDR3 is TGTGCCAGCGGAGGGGGGACAGGGTCTCTTTCGTACTTC. It specifies CASGGGTGSLSYF.

This clone was seen a handful of times. CDR3 sequence (DNA): TGTGCCAGCAGTGCCGGACAGTACACTGAAGCTTTCTTT. Amino acid sequence: CASSAGQYTEAFF. This chain uses TRBV6-4 with TRBJ1-1; perhaps TRBD1 as D (6 bases). Germline-derived CDR1 and CDR2 are MRHNA and SNTAGT. CDR3 size: 13 residues. The V end was cut by 4 bases, the J end by 3 bases, with 9 bases between.

The chain couples TRBV19 to TRBJ1-4; 7 bases line up with TRBD1. From germline, CDR1 is LNHDA and CDR2 SQIVND (reference sequence). J lost 7 bases, V lost 6 bases, and 11 bases had no gene match. The CDR3 sequence is 15 residues long. The CDR3 sequence is CASSLQGFEGEKLFF. In DNA, the CDR3 is TGTGCCAGTAGCCTACAGGGGTTCGAGGGTGAAAAACTGTTTTTT.